The rows below give T cell receptor beta chains drawn from one sample of a study of shared clonotypes between healthy human individuals. Only in-frame clones appear in the TCRdb table, and some are missing; sequencing was by immunoSEQ multiplex PCR. Here the sample spans 2 million to 3 million clones, around 90% being singletons. The sequencing sample was made of naive CD4+ T cells sorted from blood. The receptor set was obtained from a man younger than 30 in good health. Both conserved end residues are part of each CDR3. The D gene is left open where the match is weak. The size entry is marked missing in some rows and otherwise reads once, few, many or a size class.

J gene: TRBJ2-3; clone size: .; D gene: .; V gene: TRBV10-3; CDR3 DNA: TGTGCCATCAGTGAGGAGGCTAGCAGGGTGCATGGTACGCAGTATTTT; CDR3 protein: CAISEEASRVHGTQYF
J gene: TRBJ2-7; clone size: .; D gene: .; V gene: TRBV7-2; CDR3 DNA: TGTGCCAGCAGCTTAGCCTGGGCCGGAAACTACGAGCAGTACTTC; CDR3 protein: CASSLAWAGNYEQYF
J gene: TRBJ2-1; clone size: .; D gene: .; V gene: TRBV5-6; CDR3 DNA: TGTGCCAGCAGTTATGATCCGGGACTGAGCTACAATGAGCAGTTCTTC; CDR3 protein: CASSYDPGLSYNEQFF
J gene: TRBJ2-7; clone size: .; D gene: TRBD1; V gene: TRBV5-1; CDR3 DNA: TGCGCCAGCAGCTCTGGACAGGTCCCCTACGAGCAGTACTTC; CDR3 protein: CASSSGQVPYEQYF
J gene: TRBJ2-2; clone size: .; D gene: .; V gene: TRBV7-8; CDR3 DNA: TGTGCCAGCAGCCTCAGGAGGGCCACCGGGGAGCTGTTTTTT; CDR3 protein: CASSLRRATGELFF
J gene: TRBJ2-3; clone size: once; D gene: .; V gene: TRBV5-1; CDR3 DNA: TGCGCCAGCAGCCGGACCGCCACAGATACGCAGTATTTT; CDR3 protein: CASSRTATDTQYF
J gene: TRBJ1-6; clone size: few; D gene: .; V gene: TRBV9; CDR3 DNA: TGTGCCAGCAGCGTAGGAGGGGGGACATACGGTTCACCCCTCCACTTT; CDR3 protein: CASSVGGGTYGSPLHF
J gene: TRBJ2-3; clone size: .; D gene: .; V gene: TRBV5-1; CDR3 DNA: TGCGCCAGCAGCTTGGGGACGGCTCGGGTGGGTACGCAGTATTTT; CDR3 protein: CASSLGTARVGTQYF
J gene: TRBJ2-2; clone size: .; D gene: TRBD2; V gene: TRBV18; CDR3 DNA: TGTGCCAGCTCACCAGCGACTAGCGGTCCCGGGGAGCTGTTTTTT; CDR3 protein: CASSPATSGPGELFF
J gene: TRBJ2-7; clone size: once; D gene: .; V gene: TRBV6-1; CDR3 DNA: TGTGCCAGCAGGGACGTAGTCTCCTACGAGCAGTACTTC; CDR3 protein: CASRDVVSYEQYF
J gene: TRBJ2-7; clone size: .; D gene: .; V gene: TRBV11-2; CDR3 DNA: TGTGCCAGCAGCTCCCGCGGGACAGTCGACTACGAGCAGTACTTC; CDR3 protein: CASSSRGTVDYEQYF
J gene: TRBJ1-5; clone size: .; D gene: .; V gene: TRBV5-6; CDR3 DNA: TGTGCCCCTTATCCCAGACATAGCAATCAGCCCCAGCATTTT; CDR3 protein: CAPYPRHSNQPQHF
J gene: TRBJ1-6; clone size: once; D gene: .; V gene: TRBV30; CDR3 DNA: TGTGCCTGGAGTGGATCAGGGAGCTCCTATAATTCACCCCTCCACTTT; CDR3 protein: CAWSGSGSSYNSPLHF
J gene: TRBJ2-5; clone size: .; D gene: TRBD2; V gene: TRBV28; CDR3 DNA: TGTGCCAGCAGTTTCCATAGACTAGCGGGATATGAGACCCAGTACTTC; CDR3 protein: CASSFHRLAGYETQYF
J gene: TRBJ2-7; clone size: .; D gene: TRBD1; V gene: TRBV18; CDR3 DNA: TGTGCCAGCTTACCGGACAGGTCCTCGCCCGAGCAGTACTTC; CDR3 protein: CASLPDRSSPEQYF
J gene: TRBJ2-2; clone size: .; D gene: TRBD2; V gene: TRBV7-9; CDR3 DNA: TGTGCCAGCAGCAGTCCCTTAGCGGGGAGCACCGGGGAGCTGTTTTTT; CDR3 protein: CASSSPLAGSTGELFF
J gene: TRBJ2-7; clone size: .; D gene: .; V gene: TRBV5-1; CDR3 DNA: TGCGCCAGCAGCTTCGGGCACCCCTACGAGCAGTACTTC; CDR3 protein: CASSFGHPYEQYF
J gene: TRBJ2-7; clone size: .; D gene: .; V gene: TRBV9; CDR3 DNA: TGTGCCAGCAGCGTAGGGCCCCTTCCTTACGAGCAGTACTTC; CDR3 protein: CASSVGPLPYEQYF
J gene: TRBJ1-4; clone size: .; D gene: .; V gene: TRBV28; CDR3 DNA: TGTGCCAGCAGGCCGGGGGCTCTTTCGGCTGAAAAACTGTTTTTT; CDR3 protein: CASRPGALSAEKLFF